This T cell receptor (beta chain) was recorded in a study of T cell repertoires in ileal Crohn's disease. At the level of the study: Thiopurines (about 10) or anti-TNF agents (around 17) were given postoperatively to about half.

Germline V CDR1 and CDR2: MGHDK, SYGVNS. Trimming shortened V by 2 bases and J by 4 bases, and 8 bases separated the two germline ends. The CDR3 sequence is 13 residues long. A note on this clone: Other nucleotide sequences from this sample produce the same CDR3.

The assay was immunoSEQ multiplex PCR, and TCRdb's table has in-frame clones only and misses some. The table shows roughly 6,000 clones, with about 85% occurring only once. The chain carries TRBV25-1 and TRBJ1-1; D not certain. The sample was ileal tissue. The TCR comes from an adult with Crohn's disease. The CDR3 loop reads CASSERRGTEAFF. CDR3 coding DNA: TGTGCCAGCAGTGAACGGCGGGGCACTGAAGCTTTCTTT.